This T cell receptor (beta chain) was observed in a study of cytomegalovirus exposure and HLA in healthy donors (dated by TCRdb to the late 2010s). In the study overall: In an earlier analysis of roughly 590 of the donors, 250 to 350 Gb of sequence data and some 120 million unique TCR beta sequences from 150 million to 200 million T cells were reported. Roughly 300 gigabases of sequencing data and 70 million to 95 million unique TCR sequences made up an early release that covered several hundred HLA-typed donors. Of the roughly 400 genotyped donors, roughly 80% fell in the genetic ancestry cluster associated with self-reported Caucasian donors. The aim of the study was to test whether cataloging public T cell receptors could identify signatures of past pathogen exposure. The study used immunosequencing to profile the T cell repertoires of approximately 630 subjects and linked those repertoires to cytomegalovirus serostatus. Along with the approximately 700-subject first cohort, a separate validation cohort of some 130 different subjects was used. The study combined high-throughput TCR immunosequencing, statistical association of individual TCRs with disease status, and machine learning to predict cytomegalovirus infection status. To study patterns of TCR occurrence, a later analysis re-analyzed previously published TCR beta repertoires from 550 to 800 donors and added high-resolution HLA genotyping. The later analysis used no new phenotypic data to find candidate immune exposures, relying instead on TCR beta sequences and their occurrence across donors. To decide whether each TCR beta V gene segment behaved as functional or pseudogenic, an earlier analysis of some 570 of the donors relied on high-throughput TCR beta sequencing. Donor age, sex, ethnicity and CMV serostatus were compiled alongside the repertoire data. Genome-wide SNP genotypes for about 55% of the roughly 670 donors were used in a later genetic analysis, which treated that subset as a discovery cohort. All discovery cohort repertoires had been generated using a single sequencing platform. HLA typing covered class I and class II loci at four-digit resolution. Typing coverage differed by locus: A, B, C, DRB1 and DQB1 were typed in about 629-630 donors, DQA1 in 522, DPA1 in some 610, and DPB1 in around 490. Because of strong linkage in the cohort, a handful of DR-DQ haplotypes were treated as single units for association and clustering. Among around 400 genotyped donors of the cohort, an average of around 220,000 unique TCR beta nucleotide sequences was sequenced per donor, of which 15% to 20% were non-productive. Overall study outcomes, separate from this receptor: Strong co-occurrence of HLA alleles, especially DR and DQ, made assigning TCR associations to individual alleles difficult. A cluster of highly shared sequence variants was judged likely to represent a technical artifact of the sequencing pipeline. Most TCR sequences were observed very rarely across donors, whereas some public TCRs were present in many individuals. The cohort was sequenced for TCR beta chains only, and without alpha or paired-chain data the features that could be detected were limited. Roughly uniform sequencing depth across donors was assumed in presence/absence analyses, although this assumption may not hold. According to a later genetic analysis, donors in an Asian-associated ancestry cluster had fewer N-insertions in productive TCRs than the approximately 710-donor mean. The classifier was reported to diagnose cytomegalovirus status with high specificity and sensitivity in both the original cohort and the validation cohort. A later analysis reported that several top co-occurrence clusters appeared linked to parvovirus B19, influenza, CMV and Epstein-Barr virus. In a later analysis, the rate of TCR association differed among HLA loci, with DRB1 alleles having the most associated TCRs and HLA-C alleles having the fewest. Some IMGT-functional V segments, including TRBV6-2 and TRBV6-3, could not be told apart with the 87-base-pair reads, so those segments were excluded. A later analysis found that HLA-associated TCR beta chains were more clonally expanded and had lower generation probabilities than equally common non-associated chains. For the cohort, immune exposure information was limited to CMV serostatus. A later analysis found that most CMV-associated TCR beta chains appeared HLA-restricted, with HLA associations seemingly driven largely by CMV exposure. Because HLA typing was missing for some donors at each locus, association tests included only the typed subset. Because counts were too low, some 17 rarely observed V segments, including chromosome 9 orphons, were excluded from the earlier analysis of fewer than 650 of the donors. In an earlier analysis of 587 of the donors, most TCR beta V segments appeared in productive rearrangements about 90% or about 30% of the time, broadly matching IMGT annotations. An association between a missense DCLRE1C variant and V-gene and J-gene trimming of TCR beta chains was found in a later genetic analysis and replicated in an independent cohort. A further reported finding was that TCR beta sequences accurately predicted the HLA-A and HLA-B alleles for most subjects in the first cohort. The authors suggested that the approach could potentially be generalized to other disease states and immunological phenotypes. At a false discovery rate of 0.05, a later analysis linked 15,000 to 20,000 TCR beta sequences to specific HLA alleles. The study listed 150 to 200 TCR beta chains as associated with cytomegalovirus. In vitro tests confirmed that three of the cytomegalovirus-associated TCR beta chains recognize cytomegalovirus antigens. Linkage disequilibrium might explain the correlated functional status among segregating V segments, but an unknown experimental factor could not be ruled out.

A word on this clone: Its antigen remains unidentified. Within one base of it there is no much larger clone, and no base qualities were kept.

The germline V gene supplies CDR1 SGDLS and CDR2 YYNGEE. The junction carries 12 bases between V and J, which are trimmed by 0 bases and 2 bases respectively. The CDR3 holds 15 amino acids from the cysteine to the phenylalanine. The retained sequence is limited to the CDR3, 45 bases, with the frame set at the first base. The receptor library was made with the immunoSEQ multiplex PCR assay. For the multiplex PCR, a mixture combining 60 forward primers for TCR Vbeta segments and 13 reverse primers for TCR Jbeta segments was used. Amplification of the CDR3 region of rearranged TCR beta genes was performed with a multiplex PCR assay on genomic DNA. On the Illumina HiSeq System, the amplified TCR beta libraries were sequenced as 87-base-pair reads. Processing in the source paper ran as follows. Across the 600 to 700 repertoires, a later analysis counted 78 million or so unique TCR beta chains, about 10 million of which were shared by at least two donors. Raw reads were error-corrected and collapsed into unique sequences by a nearest-neighbor algorithm in which closely related sequences were merged to remove PCR and sequencing errors. To assign V, D and J gene segments, CDR3 sequences were aligned to IMGT reference sequences. For a sequence to be retained, at least a six-nucleotide match to both a V gene segment and a J gene segment was required. Rearrangements were called productive when the CDR3 lacked stop codons and stayed in frame with V and J; all others were non-productive. CDR3 was defined by IMGT convention, running from the second conserved V-encoded cysteine to the conserved J-encoded phenylalanine. The earlier analysis of about 590 of the donors excluded sequences that lacked an unambiguous match to a single V gene segment. In an earlier analysis of roughly 600 of the donors, a V segment was called functional when productive rearrangements were above 56.7%, and segregating when the standard deviation between donors exceeded 5%. A statistical classification framework was built to diagnose cytomegalovirus status from the catalog of TCR beta chain sequences. V and J gene assignment, in a later analysis, came from comparing TCR nucleotide sequences with IMGT/GENE-DB human TR gene sequences. In a later analysis, CDR3 sequences and most-parsimonious VDJ recombination scenarios were assigned using the TCRdist pipeline. A later analysis defined each TCR beta chain by its CDR3 amino acid sequence plus V-gene family, and excluded reads lacking a unique V-gene family. A later analysis removed over 500 highly shared, low-generation-probability nucleotide sequences to deal with suspected cross-contamination and a sequencing artifact. A later analysis calculated a clonal expansion index for each public chain from normalized within-repertoire ranks of inferred template counts. A later analysis computed generation probabilities with a VDJ recombination model fitted to out-of-frame rearrangements, and checked the results against IGoR. A later analysis scored TCR-TCR, TCR-HLA and TCR-CMV co-occurrence with hypergeometric tests, applying a repertoire-size bias correction to TCR pairs. False discovery rates were estimated in a later analysis by permuting HLA or CMV assignments 20 times. In a later analysis, co-occurring TCRs were grouped using DBSCAN, with TCRdist sequence similarity added in when clustering inside HLA-allele-positive subsets. For co-occurrence clustering, repertoires with fewer than 30,000 or more than 120,000 public chains were excluded, along with roughly 5 repertoires with anomalous nucleotide sharing. TCRdb took over this immuneACCESS table, retaining in-frame rearrangements with V and J assigned. Such tables are incomplete; in checked studies, under half of the missing clones stem from an unresolved V gene, and the remainder is unexplained. That table supplies the V and J calls and clone size; D and trimming were determined from the DNA. The sample records under 150,000 clones, 60% to 80% of which are singletons. The ten largest account for 6.5% to 8% of the sample.

In total, 500 to 700 healthy bone marrow donors made up the cohort. At the time of sampling, all cohort members were nominally healthy, though unrecorded immune exposures were likely present. The donor was CMV seropositive and belonged to the group of 250 to 300 seropositive cohort members. A peripheral blood sample was provided by each donor, and peripheral blood mononuclear cells were used for TCR beta sequencing. Genomic DNA extraction from the blood cell samples was performed with the Qiagen DNeasy Blood Extraction Kit. The source of this sequence is a woman in her thirties or forties in good health and CMV-seropositive. The V gene is TRBV9 and the J gene is TRBJ2-7, and possibly TRBD1, on 6 matching bases. Sequenced material: PBMCs. The CDR3 region reads CASSVGAGDTYEQYF. The DNA sequence reads TGTGCCAGCAGCGTAGGAGCAGGGGACACCTACGAGCAGTACTTC.